The rows below give T cell receptor beta chains drawn from one sample of a study of blood T cell repertoires in COVID-19. This table comes from immunoSEQ multiplex PCR, and its TCRdb copy is limited to in-frame clones, with some not included. This table holds some 250,000 clones, roughly 90% found once. The sequenced sample was peripheral blood. The receptors originated from a human donor in a cohort sampled during active COVID-19. The CDR3 runs from the conserved cysteine through the conserved F or W. D genes are given only for firm matches. Rows may omit the clone size; those that give it use once, few, many or a size class.

J gene | clone size | D gene | V gene | CDR3 DNA | CDR3 protein
TRBJ1-2 | NA | NA | TRBV5-1 | TGCGCCAGCAGCTTGGAATCGGGTGGGGGGGCCTCCGGCTACACCTTC | CASSLESGGGASGYTF
TRBJ2-5 | NA | NA | TRBV5-4 | TGTGCCAGCAGCCAGCCGCCCGGGAAACAAGAGACCCAGTACTTC | CASSQPPGKQETQYF
TRBJ2-7 | NA | TRBD2 | TRBV9 | TGTGCCAGCAGCGCGGCCGGGACTAACTCCTACGAGCAGTACTTC | CASSAAGTNSYEQYF
TRBJ2-1 | NA | TRBD2 | TRBV5-4 | TGTGCCGTCGAGCGGGGGGCATACAATGAGCAGTTCTTC | CAVERGAYNEQFF
TRBJ1-1 | once | TRBD1 | TRBV5-4 | TGTGCCAGCAGCTTGGCAGGGGGCCTTGATTTAACTGAAGCTTTCTTT | CASSLAGGLDLTEAFF
TRBJ2-5 | NA | TRBD2 | TRBV25-1 | TGTGCCAGCAGTGAAGAGTACGAGCGGGAGGGCCCGGAGACCCAGTACTTC | CASSEEYEREGPETQYF
TRBJ1-1 | NA | NA | TRBV10-2 | TGCGCCAGCAGCCTAGGGGCGCGGGGGCTGAGGAAGGGTGAAGCTTTCTTT | CASSLGARGLRKGEAFF
TRBJ2-3 | NA | TRBD2 | TRBV3-1/TRBV3-2 | TGTGCCAGCAGCCAAGAGTTAAGCGGGGGGAGCCCAGATACGCAGTATTTT | CASSQELSGGSPDTQYF
TRBJ1-5 | NA | NA | TRBV19 | TGTGCCAGTAGTATTTCAGGGTATGGCAATCAGCCCCAGCATTTT | CASSISGYGNQPQHF
TRBJ2-7 | NA | TRBD2 | TRBV7-7 | TGTGCCAGCAGCTTATTAGGCGGGAGCCCCGCCACAGGAAAGCAGTACTTC | CASSLLGGSPATGKQYF
TRBJ2-3 | once | NA | TRBV18 | TGTGCCAGCTCACCCGCCCCCGGGGCAGATACGCAGTATTTT | CASSPAPGADTQYF
TRBJ2-1 | NA | NA | TRBV28 | TGTGCCACCTCCCCCTACTGGCGGGCGGTAGACAATGAGCAGTTCTTC | CATSPYWRAVDNEQFF
TRBJ2-7 | NA | NA | TRBV28 | TGTGCCAGCAGTCCCAATCCTCCGGGACTCTGGCATACCTTCGCGGAGCAGTACTTC | CASSPNPPGLWHTFAEQYF
TRBJ2-7 | NA | TRBD1 | TRBV18 | TGTGCCAGCTTCGCGACAGGGCATTACGAGCAGTACTTC | CASFATGHYEQYF
TRBJ2-3 | once | NA | TRBV6-5 | TGTGCCAGCGGGCGAAAGGATACGCAGTATTTT | CASGRKDTQYF
TRBJ1-2 | NA | TRBD1 | TRBV25-1 | TGTGCCAGCAGTGAATCACTCCGGGACAGGGGGCAGTTTGGCTACACCTTC | CASSESLRDRGQFGYTF
TRBJ2-7 | NA | NA | TRBV5-4 | TGTGCCAGCCGCATAGAGGGAGTCTACGAGCAGTACTTC | CASRIEGVYEQYF
TRBJ2-7 | NA | NA | TRBV7-9 | TGTGCCAGCAGCCCCACAGGGACATACGAGCAGTACTTC | CASSPTGTYEQYF
TRBJ1-1 | NA | NA | TRBV4-2 | TGTGCCAGCAAAAGGGGGGGCGGAAACACTGAAGCTTTCTTT | CASKRGGGNTEAFF
TRBJ2-7 | NA | NA | TRBV13 | TGTGCCAGCAGCTTAGGCCTCGGACCGGCAGGGTTCTACGAGCAGTACTTC | CASSLGLGPAGFYEQYF
TRBJ2-5 | NA | TRBD2 | TRBV6-1 | TGTGCCAGCAGTGAATGGGGGGGTAAAGAGACCCAGTACTTC | CASSEWGGKETQYF
TRBJ1-1 | NA | NA | TRBV9 | TGTGCCAGCAGCGTAGGACAGTTCGCTGAAGCTTTCTTT | CASSVGQFAEAFF
TRBJ1-6 | NA | NA | TRBV4-3 | TGCGCCAGCAGCCAAGGGACAGATAATTCACCCCTCCACTTT | CASSQGTDNSPLHF
TRBJ2-7 | NA | NA | TRBV9 | TGTGCCAGCAGCGTAGGCGCTGAGACACCGCTTAACTTC | CASSVGAETPLNF
TRBJ1-4 | NA | NA | TRBV7-9 | TGTGCCAGCAGCTTAGTAGTGAATGAAAAACTGTTTTTT | CASSLVVNEKLFF
TRBJ1-3 | NA | NA | TRBV15 | TGTGCCACCAGCAGATCTCTTGACAGCTCTGGAAACACCATATATTTT | CATSRSLDSSGNTIYF
TRBJ2-5 | NA | TRBD2 | TRBV10-3 | TGTGCCATCAGTGTGGGGCGGGGGGCCCAAGAGACCCAGTACTTC | CAISVGRGAQETQYF
TRBJ1-1 | NA | NA | TRBV20-1 | TGCAGTGCTCTCCCAGGCACTGAAGCTTTCTTT | CSALPGTEAFF
TRBJ2-5 | NA | TRBD2 | TRBV3-1/TRBV3-2 | TGTGCCAGCAGCCAAGAATGGCGGGGGGCCTTTTTGGGAGAGACCCAGTACTTC | CASSQEWRGAFLGETQYF
TRBJ2-7 | NA | TRBD1 | TRBV28 | TGTGCCAGCAGTTCGGGACAGCCCTACGAGCAGTACTTC | CASSSGQPYEQYF
TRBJ2-7 | NA | NA | TRBV7-2 | TGTGCCAGCAGCTTAGACAGGGCTTCCTACGAGCAGTACTTC | CASSLDRASYEQYF
TRBJ2-7 | NA | TRBD1 | TRBV30 | TGTGCCCATACCCCGACAGGGGGCGAAGCCCCTAACGCCGAGCAGTACTTC | CAHTPTGGEAPNAEQYF
TRBJ1-6 | once | TRBD1 | TRBV7-2 | TGTGCCAGCAGCTTACAGGGGGCCTATAATTCACCCCTCCACTTT | CASSLQGAYNSPLHF
TRBJ2-1 | NA | NA | TRBV15 | TGTGCCACCAGCAGAGGGCGGGGAATAGACAATGAGCAGTTCTTC | CATSRGRGIDNEQFF
TRBJ2-7 | many | NA | TRBV12-3/TRBV12-4 | TGTGCCAGCAGTTCACTATACGAGCAGTACTTC | CASSSLYEQYF
TRBJ2-7 | NA | NA | TRBV11-3 | TGTGCCAGCAGCTTGGCGGATTCGCGGCAGTACTTC | CASSLADSRQYF
TRBJ1-1 | NA | NA | TRBV7-6 | TGTGCCAGCAGCTTAGGGGCCGCACAGTTGAACACTGAAGCTTTCTTT | CASSLGAAQLNTEAFF
TRBJ2-7 | NA | NA | TRBV27 | TGTGCCAGCAGTTTAGCTAGCGACTCCTACGAGCAGTACTTC | CASSLASDSYEQYF
TRBJ2-5 | NA | NA | TRBV5-4 | TGTGCCAGCAGCCTGGGGTCACGGACTCAGGAGACCCAGTACTTC | CASSLGSRTQETQYF
TRBJ2-7 | NA | TRBD1 | TRBV29-1 | TGCAGCGTTCTCGGGACAGGGTCTTCCCACGAGCAGTACTTC | CSVLGTGSSHEQYF
TRBJ2-5 | NA | TRBD1 | TRBV5-6 | TGTGCCAGCACCTGGGCCGACAGGGGGTATGAGACCCAGTACTTC | CASTWADRGYETQYF
TRBJ2-5 | NA | NA | TRBV3-1/TRBV3-2 | TGTGCCAGCAGCCAAGAGGTCAGGCAAGAGACCCAGTACTTC | CASSQEVRQETQYF
TRBJ2-7 | NA | NA | TRBV12-3/TRBV12-4 | TGTGCCAGCAGTAACAGGGTCTCCTACGAGCAGTACTTC | CASSNRVSYEQYF
TRBJ1-1 | NA | TRBD1 | TRBV27 | TGTGCCAGCAGTTTATCGGACAGGTGGGGCACTGAAGCTTTCTTT | CASSLSDRWGTEAFF
TRBJ1-2 | NA | NA | TRBV28 | TGTGCCAGCAGTTCCGGGGGTTTGAACAAGTATGGCTACACCTTC | CASSSGGLNKYGYTF
TRBJ2-7 | NA | NA | TRBV28 | TGTGCCAGCAGCCCGACTAGTTTCGAGCAGTACTTC | CASSPTSFEQYF
TRBJ1-1 | NA | NA | TRBV11-1 | TGTGCCAGCAGCTCGGGGCGTTGGGGGCTCGTCCCTGAAGCTTTCTTT | CASSSGRWGLVPEAFF
TRBJ1-3 | NA | NA | TRBV30 | TGTGCCTGGAGTTTCCCACAGAGGGGGAACACCATATATTTT | CAWSFPQRGNTIYF
TRBJ1-2 | NA | TRBD1 | TRBV6-5 | TGTGCCAGCAGTCTAACAGGGGATGGCTACACCTTC | CASSLTGDGYTF
TRBJ2-7 | NA | NA | TRBV7-2 | TGTGCCAGCAGCAGACCTGGGGGGGCGACCTACGAGCAGTACTTC | CASSRPGGATYEQYF
TRBJ1-1 | NA | TRBD1 | TRBV6-6 | TGTGCCAGCAGTTACTGGGGACAGGGGGGTGAAGCTTTCTTT | CASSYWGQGGEAFF
TRBJ2-7 | NA | NA | TRBV28 | TGTGCCAGCAGTCCCTTAAGCGGGCAGCAGTACTTC | CASSPLSGQQYF
TRBJ1-1 | NA | NA | TRBV5-6 | TGTGCCAGCAGCTTGTTGCCACGGGGTGAAGCTTTCTTT | CASSLLPRGEAFF
TRBJ1-1 | NA | NA | TRBV21-1 | TGTGCCAGCAGAAAACTAGGGGCCCTTAACACTGAAGCTTTCTTT | CASRKLGALNTEAFF
TRBJ1-4 | NA | NA | TRBV27 | TGTGCCAGCAGTTTAGCAGGGTTGAATGAAAAACTGTTTTTT | CASSLAGLNEKLFF
TRBJ2-7 | NA | NA | TRBV6-5 | TGTGCCAGCAGTTACTCGATCCTAGAAATCTCCTACGAGCAGTACTTC | CASSYSILEISYEQYF
TRBJ2-5 | NA | TRBD2 | TRBV5-4 | TGTGCCAGCAGCTTGGGCGGGGGACAAGAGACCCAGTACTTC | CASSLGGGQETQYF
TRBJ2-7 | NA | NA | TRBV7-9 | TGTGCCAGCAACCCCCAGGGGTTCTACGAGCAGTACTTC | CASNPQGFYEQYF
TRBJ2-6 | NA | NA | TRBV12-3/TRBV12-4 | TGTGTCTCGGGCAACGTCCTGACTTTC | CVSGNVLTF